Given below is one TCR beta chain in context. This CDR3 is 18 amino acids long. The ends lost 1 base at V and 2 bases at J; junction bases unmatched: 6. From germline, CDR1 is MGHRA and CDR2 YSYEKL. Libraries were prepared by immunoSEQ multiplex PCR; TCRdb keeps only in-frame clonotypes and omits some of them. The repertoire holds about 240,000 clones, with about 86% as singletons. The sample originates from a study of blood T cell repertoires in COVID-19. Study background: There were acute and convalescent COVID-19 samples, and they came from the United States, Italy and Spain.

Source material: PBMCs or T cells enriched from blood (not recorded which). This sequence originates from a woman aged 40 to 49 with acute COVID-19. The rearrangement joins TRBV4-1 to TRBJ2-3; 13 nucleotides line up with TRBD2. This CDR3 is CASSQVGTSGTFTDTQYF. CDR3 sequence (DNA): TGCGCCAGCAGCCAAGTCGGGACTAGCGGGACCTTCACAGATACGCAGTATTTT.